The 20 T cell receptor beta chains below all came from one sample that was sequenced in a study of technical replicates of blood from a handful of donors. The data were produced by immunoSEQ multiplex PCR, yet TCRdb's version contains in-frame clones alone and is incomplete. The data show 85,000 to 100,000 clones, 95% seen once. The sequencing input was T cells isolated from PBMCs. These receptors were taken from a human donor in good health.

The chain combines TRBV27 with TRBJ1-4; TRBD1 is a possible D gene (6 bases). CDR1 MNHEY and CDR2 SMNVEV come from the germline V gene (reference sequence). This CDR3 has 18 amino acids. Deletions cut 3 bases from V and 4 bases from J, with 21 bases between. In nucleotides, the CDR3 is TGTGCCAGCAGTTTTATCTGGGGCAGGGGACCCCGTAATGAAAAACTGTTTTTT. Amino acids: CASSFIWGRGPRNEKLFF.

The chain recombines TRBV4-1 with TRBJ2-1; D may be TRBD1 (5 bases). Between the trimmed V and J ends, which lost 3 bases and 3 bases, there was a span of 18 bases. The germline V gene has CDR1 MGHRA and CDR2 YSYEKL. CDR3 length equals 17 residues. The CDR3 loop is CASSHPFREPYYNEQFF. The CDR3 nucleotides read TGCGCCAGCAGCCATCCTTTCAGGGAACCCTACTACAATGAGCAGTTCTTC.

The CDR3 reads CASSDSVRGQPQHF. DNA of the CDR3: TGTGCCAGCAGTGATTCAGTGCGAGGGCAGCCCCAGCATTTT. This chain links TRBV6-1 with TRBJ1-5; D is undetermined. Germline lookup yields CDR1 MNHNS and CDR2 SASEGT. The V end lost 3 bases, the J end lost 7 bases, and 13 bases lay between the germline ends. The CDR3 extends over 14 amino acids.

V and J are TRBV11-2 and TRBJ1-1; 8 bases match TRBD1. The V and J ends lost 5 bases and 6 bases, in that order; junction bases with no gene match: 11. This CDR3 has 15 residues. Germline CDR1 is SGHAT and CDR2 is FQNNGV. CDR3 residues: CASSPRQGRWSEAFF. CDR3 nucleotide sequence: TGTGCCAGCAGCCCCAGACAGGGGCGGTGGTCTGAAGCTTTCTTT.

The genes are TRBV5-8 and TRBJ1-1, with D possibly matching TRBD1 (5 bases). CDR1 is SGHTS and CDR2 is YDEGEE in the germline V gene. The CDR3 extends over 14 amino acids. The V end was cut by 0 bases, the J end by 4 bases, with 10 bases between. CDR3: CASSLALGGTEAFF. CDR3 nucleotide sequence: TGTGCCAGCAGCTTGGCCTTGGGGGGCACTGAAGCTTTCTTT.

The J gene is TRBJ1-4, the V gene TRBV30; D is undetermined. The CDR3 sequence is 13 residues long. V lost 0 bases to trimming and J lost 7 bases, with 9 bases between them. Germline V gene sequence: CDR1 GTSNPN, CDR2 SVGIG (reference sequence). CDR3 DNA: TGTGCCTGGAGTGTCGTTGAGGGTGAAAAACTGTTTTTT. It is translated as CAWSVVEGEKLFF.

The chain has TRBV4-1 and TRBJ1-1; no definite D call. The CDR3 length is 14 residues. With 3 bases removed from V and 1 base from J, the gap between germline ends came to 9 bases. Germline V gene lookup returns CDR1 MGHRA and CDR2 YSYEKL. Here the CDR3 reads CASSHPPGNTEAFF. The CDR3 bases are TGCGCCAGCAGCCACCCCCCAGGGAACACTGAAGCTTTCTTT.

The chain couples TRBV10-3 to TRBJ2-2; D call uncertain. Trimming stripped 0 bases from V and 9 bases from J, with 5 bases between. The germline V gene has CDR1 ENHRY and CDR2 SYGVKD. The CDR3 length is 12 residues. In DNA, the CDR3 is TGTGCCATCAGTGAGTCGACAAGGGAGCTGTTTTTT. As protein: CAISESTRELFF.

This CDR3 is CASSSRLAESYEQYF. The CDR3, as DNA: TGTGCCAGCAGCTCAAGACTAGCGGAATCCTACGAGCAGTACTTC. This sequence joins TRBV7-9 and TRBJ2-7; 9 bases fit TRBD2. CDR1 is SEHNR and CDR2 is FQNEAQ in the germline V gene (reference sequence). The CDR3 is 15 residues long. Trimming cost V 4 bases and J 1 base; bases outside gene matches: 5.

The chain employs TRBV19 and TRBJ1-2; D unclear. Trimming shortened V by 3 bases and J by 3 bases, and 8 bases separated the two germline ends. Germline V CDR1 and CDR2: LNHDA, SQIVND (reference sequence). The CDR3 runs 13 residues. DNA of the CDR3: TGTGCCAGTAGTATCGATGGCTACTATGGCTACACCTTC. Translation: CASSIDGYYGYTF.

This rearrangement joins TRBV9 to TRBJ2-1; D is ambiguous. The CDR3 is 12 amino acids. The V gene lost 7 bases and the J gene lost 6 bases, with 11 bases spanning the gap. Germline-derived CDR1 and CDR2 are SGDLS and YYNGEE. CDR3 protein: CASGDSFNEQFF. CDR3 DNA sequence: TGTGCCAGCGGAGATTCTTTCAATGAGCAGTTCTTC.

This chain uses TRBV5-4 with TRBJ2-1, with 8 bases identical to TRBD2. This CDR3 has 12 amino acids. Germline trimming cut 2 bases from V and 10 bases from J; bases unmatched to any gene: 2. Germline loops: CDR1 SGHNT, CDR2 YYREEE (reference sequence). CDR3 loop: CASSFGGDEQFF. In DNA, the CDR3 is TGTGCCAGCAGCTTCGGGGGGGACGAGCAGTTCTTC.

V gene TRBV7-9 combines with J gene TRBJ2-5, with a possible D match to TRBD1 (7 bases). This CDR3 has 16 residues. Germline V gene lookup returns CDR1 SEHNR and CDR2 FQNEAQ (reference sequence). The V and J ends lost 5 bases and 4 bases respectively, with 20 bases between them. The CDR3 DNA reads TGTGCCAGCAGCCCCCGTGGCAGGGGGGTTGTAGAGACCCAGTACTTC. Its translation is CASSPRGRGVVETQYF.

The V call is TRBV5-6, the J call TRBJ1-6; tentatively, D is TRBD1 (6 bases). This CDR3 spans 14 amino acids. The V end lost 4 bases, the J end lost 7 bases, and 12 bases lay between the germline ends. CDR1 is SGHDT, CDR2 YYEEEE, per germline. The CDR3 nucleotides read TGTGCCAGCAGCCGGGGGGCACCGAATTCACCCCTCCACTTT. Amino acid sequence: CASSRGAPNSPLHF.

This CDR3 reads CASSLAASGDEQYF. CDR3 DNA: TGTGCCAGCAGTCTAGCGGCCTCAGGCGACGAGCAGTACTTC. V and J are TRBV28 and TRBJ2-7; 7 bases align to TRBD2. Trimming cost V 5 bases and J 5 bases; bases outside gene matches: 9. The CDR3 runs to 14 residues. CDR1 is MDHEN and CDR2 is SYDVKM in the germline V gene.

This rearrangement joins TRBV6-1 to TRBJ2-7; D unresolved. The CDR3 is made up of 10 amino acids. V lost 10 bases and J lost 6, with 10 bases in between. Germline lookup yields CDR1 MNHNS and CDR2 SASEGT. CDR3 sequence: CATRVIEQYF. For the CDR3, the DNA is TGTGCCACCCGGGTTATCGAGCAGTACTTC.

The CDR3 coding sequence is TGTGCCAGCAGTTCGGGACTAGCGGGAACAGATACGCAGTATTTT. It is translated as CASSSGLAGTDTQYF. The chain is built from TRBV28 and TRBJ2-3; TRBD2 matches 13 bases. Per germline, CDR1 MDHEN and CDR2 SYDVKM. The CDR3 has 15 amino acids. V was pared by 4 bases and J by 3 bases, with 1 base of the junction left unmatched.

The V and J genes are TRBV6-6 and TRBJ2-7; tentative D call: TRBD2 (6 bases). The CDR3 sequence is 12 residues long. Germline V lookup: CDR1 MNHNY, CDR2 SVGAGI (reference sequence). V was cut by 4 bases and J by 8 bases, with 12 bases left in between. In nucleotides, the CDR3 is TGTGCCAGCAGTTCGGTGGGGGGTCAGCAGTACTTC. Protein: CASSSVGGQQYF.

This clone was observed a single time. The chain carries TRBV5-1 and TRBJ2-5, with 12 bases fitting TRBD2. This CDR3 comprises 15 residues. V lost 4 bases, J lost 4 bases, and 5 bases stayed unmatched. Germline V CDR1 and CDR2: SGHRS, YFSETQ. CDR3 residues: CASSPRTSGAETQYF. The CDR3 DNA reads as TGCGCCAGCAGCCCTAGGACTAGCGGGGCAGAGACCCAGTACTTC.

This clone was detected only once. V gene TRBV5-1 combines with J gene TRBJ2-1; 14 nucleotides line up with TRBD2. The V gene's germline CDR1 is SGHRS and CDR2 YFSETQ. The V gene end was trimmed by 3 bases and the J gene end by 7 bases; junction bases not matched to a gene: 3. This CDR3 spans 15 amino acids. The DNA for the CDR3 is TGCGCCAGCAGCTCACGGACTAGCGGGAGGAATGAGCAGTTCTTC. Its protein product is CASSSRTSGRNEQFF.